One sample yielded the 22 T cell receptor beta chains listed below, sequenced in a study of blood T cell repertoires in COVID-19. The protocol was immunoSEQ multiplex PCR, while the TCRdb copy is restricted to in-frame clones and leaves out a portion. Of 200,000 to 300,000 clones listed, 80% to 90% are singletons. Input material: peripheral blood. The receptors shown here come from a man between 25 and 39 years old with active or convalescent COVID-19.

The genes are TRBV19 and TRBJ1-5; tentatively, D is TRBD1 (6 bases). V was cut by 7 bases and J by 5 bases, with 15 bases left in between. Germline V lookup: CDR1 LNHDA, CDR2 SQIVND (reference sequence). This CDR3 contains 14 residues. The CDR3 reads CASNAGTPHQPQHF. The CDR3 DNA reads as TGTGCCAGTAACGCCGGGACACCTCATCAGCCCCAGCATTTT.

The chain links TRBV6-5 to TRBJ1-2; D is perhaps TRBD1 (5 bases). The V end lost 8 bases, the J end lost 7 bases, and 14 bases lay between the germline ends. CDR1 and CDR2 from the germline V gene are MNHEY and SVGAGI. CDR3 size: 12 residues. The CDR3 reads CASGYGGVGYTF. In DNA form, the CDR3 reads TGTGCCAGCGGCTACGGAGGGGTTGGCTACACCTTC.

This clone was recorded a few times. CDR3 amino acids: CAWREQGADNSPLHF. Written as DNA, the CDR3 is TGTGCCTGGAGAGAACAGGGGGCGGATAATTCACCCCTCCACTTT. The rearrangement uses TRBV30 and TRBJ1-6; the match to TRBD1 covers 9 bases. J was trimmed by 5 bases and V by 3 bases; bases with no gene match: 5. In germline, CDR1 is GTSNPN, CDR2 SVGIG (reference sequence). The CDR3 loop spans 15 amino acids.

V gene TRBV6-2 or TRBV6-3 combines with J gene TRBJ2-2; TRBD2 aligns across 8 bases. This CDR3 is built from 15 residues. V shed 5 bases and J 1 base; nucleotides not matched to a gene: 3. Germline loops: CDR1 MNHEY, CDR2 SVGEGT. The CDR3 reads CASSQSGGNTGELFF. CDR3 bases: TGTGCCAGCAGTCAGAGCGGGGGGAACACCGGGGAGCTGTTTTTT.

The chain joins TRBV5-8 to TRBJ2-5, with 14 bases lining up with TRBD2. The CDR3 spans 16 residues. Germline V gives CDR1 SGHTS, CDR2 YDEGEE. Trimming cost V 0 bases and J 3 bases; bases outside gene matches: 1. CDR3 sequence reads: CASSLGTSGGKETQYF. The CDR3 nucleotides read TGTGCCAGCAGCTTGGGGACTAGCGGGGGGAAAGAGACCCAGTACTTC.

This clone was seen just once. The V gene is TRBV18, the J gene TRBJ2-5, with a weak D call TRBD1 (6 bases). The germline V gene encodes CDR1 KGHSH and CDR2 LQKENI. CDR3 length: 16 residues. With 1 base removed from V and 0 bases from J, the gap between germline ends came to 12 bases. CDR3 nucleotide sequence: TGTGCCAGCTCACCACGGATAAGGACAGACCAAGAGACCCAGTACTTC. Its protein product is CASSPRIRTDQETQYF.

This clone was found once. The chain links TRBV6-1 to TRBJ1-4; D perhaps matches TRBD1 (5 bases). This CDR3 comprises 15 residues. Per the germline V gene, CDR1 is MNHNS and CDR2 is SASEGT. Trimming stripped 3 bases from V and 5 bases from J, with 13 bases between. The CDR3, as DNA: TGTGCCAGCAGTGAGCAACGGGGGGAAAATGAAAAACTGTTTTTT. Protein sequence: CASSEQRGENEKLFF.

For this clone: Sequence at one end of the junction differs from germline and may be a read error. The rearrangement joins TRBV11-2 to TRBJ1-1, with D maybe TRBD1 (6 bases). Germline CDR1 is SGHAT and CDR2 is FQNNGV. CDR3 size: 13 residues. This CDR3 reads CASSVDVRGEAFF. The CDR3, as DNA: TGTGCCAGCAGCGTAGATGTCAGGGGTGAAGCTTTCTTT.

The gene calls are TRBV7-2 and TRBJ2-5; 13 nucleotides line up with TRBD2. The CDR3 totals 18 residues. Germline V CDR1 and CDR2: SGHTA, FQGNSA. The V segment lost 1 base and the J segment 5 bases; nucleotides outside the gene matches: 10. The CDR3 loop reads CASSLGTSGGLRWETQYF. The CDR3 DNA reads TGTGCCAGCAGCTTAGGGACTAGCGGGGGTCTCAGGTGGGAGACCCAGTACTTC.

The chain combines TRBV5-5 with TRBJ2-2; 7 positions match TRBD2. The CDR3 spans 16 residues. Germline V gives CDR1 SGHKS, CDR2 YYEKEE (reference sequence). The J segment lost 5 bases and the V segment lost 0 bases, leaving 7 bases of the junction unmatched. CDR3 nucleotides: TGTGCCAGCAGCTTGGGGCTAGCGGATTATACCGGGGAGCTGTTTTTT. As protein: CASSLGLADYTGELFF.

The chain recombines TRBV18 with TRBJ2-7, with 7 bases matching TRBD1. Trimming removed 5 bases from V and 2 bases from J; junction bases left unmatched: 6. Germline V gives CDR1 KGHSH, CDR2 LQKENI. This CDR3 is built from 14 residues. The DNA of the CDR3 is TGTGCCAGCTCAACAACCGGGACAGCCTACGAGCAGTACTTC. It encodes CASSTTGTAYEQYF.

A remark on this clone: This sample includes further DNA sequences coding for the same CDR3. The chain combines TRBV3-1 (or the pseudogene TRBV3-2) with TRBJ2-5; TRBD2 agrees at 8 bases. This CDR3 has 14 amino acids. J lost 4 bases, V lost 4 bases, and 5 bases had no gene match. The germline V gene encodes CDR1 LGHDT and CDR2 YNNKEL (reference sequence). The DNA for the CDR3 is TGTGCCAGCAGCCCGGGACTAGTACGAGAGACCCAGTACTTC. Its protein product is CASSPGLVRETQYF.

The chain carries TRBV12-3 or TRBV12-4 and TRBJ1-1, with unresolved D. V was trimmed by 7 bases and J by 4 bases, leaving 13 bases between them. There are 13 residues in the CDR3. The CDR3 DNA sequence: TGTGCCAGCACCCTCAGTGAGGGCACTGAAGCTTTCTTT. It yields the protein CASTLSEGTEAFF.

The chain has TRBV5-5 and TRBJ2-7; 11 bases line up with TRBD2. Losses at the gene ends were 7 bases for V and 3 bases for J; bases not matched to a gene: 6. There are 14 residues in the CDR3. The V gene's germline CDR1 is SGHKS and CDR2 YYEKEE (reference sequence). In DNA form, the CDR3 reads TGTGCCAGCCTCCGACTAGCGGGGAACTACGAGCAGTACTTC. Protein product: CASLRLAGNYEQYF.

The rearrangement uses TRBV6-1 and TRBJ1-1; D ambiguous. Trimming cost V 0 bases and J 4 bases, with 6 bases left between them. CDR1 and CDR2 (germline): MNHNS, SASEGT. This CDR3 comprises 13 residues. DNA of the CDR3: TGTGCCAGCAGTGAAGCTGCGAGCACTGAAGCTTTCTTT. Encoded protein: CASSEAASTEAFF.

The V call is TRBV20-1, the J call TRBJ2-7; D might be TRBD2 (7 bases). V lost 3 bases, J lost 5 bases, and 17 bases lay in between. CDR1 and CDR2 from the germline V gene are DFQATT and SNEGSKA (reference sequence). CDR3 length: 14 residues. The DNA for the CDR3 is TGCAGTGCTAGTTGGGGGCTAGCGGCCGACGAGCAGTACTTC. Translated, it gives CSASWGLAADEQYF.

The rearrangement joins TRBV19 to TRBJ2-7; D is perhaps TRBD2 (5 bases). Germline V gene data show CDR1 as LNHDA and CDR2 as SQIVND (reference sequence). The ends were cut back, 7 bases at V and 0 bases at J, with 19 bases in the middle. CDR3 length equals 16 residues. This CDR3 reads CASILRVPQTSYEQYF. Here the CDR3 DNA reads TGTGCCAGTATTTTGCGGGTCCCTCAAACCTCCTACGAGCAGTACTTC.

V gene TRBV7-2 combines with J gene TRBJ1-5; the D gene is possibly TRBD1 (5 bases). The CDR3 covers 13 residues. Germline CDR1 SGHTA, CDR2 FQGNSA. Trimming left V 6 bases short and J 5 bases short, with 11 bases between. The CDR3, as DNA: TGTGCCAGCAGTCTAACGGGGGATCAGCCCCAGCATTTT. Translating it yields CASSLTGDQPQHF.

V gene TRBV4-1 combines with J gene TRBJ2-5; 7 bases align to TRBD1. V was pared by 4 bases and J by 1 base, with 12 bases of the junction left unmatched. The CDR3 totals 17 residues. Germline V gene data show CDR1 as MGHRA and CDR2 as YSYEKL. CDR3 residues: CASSPGTPGGFQETQYF. The CDR3 bases are TGCGCCAGCAGCCCTGGAACTCCAGGGGGATTCCAAGAGACCCAGTACTTC.

The CDR3 bases are TGTGCCAGCAGTGAAATGAGTAGTGGGACAGGAGGGGGACAAAGGCAGTTCTTC. Translation gives CASSEMSSGTGGGQRQFF. This chain joins TRBV2 and TRBJ2-1; 8 positions match TRBD1. The CDR3 is 18 amino acids. CDR1 and CDR2 from the germline V gene are SNHLY and FYNNEI. J gave up 12 bases and V 2 bases, and 21 bases lay outside the gene matches. The entire variable domain, with the rest obtained from reference TRBV2 and TRBJ2-1, is as follows: EPEVTQTPSHQVTQMGQEVILRCVPISNHLYFYWYRQILGQKVEFLVSFYNNEISEKSEIFDDQFSVERPDGSNFTLKIRSTKLEDSAMYFCASSEMSSGTGGGQRQFFGPGTRLTVL.

The V gene is TRBV7-6, the J gene TRBJ2-7, with 10 bases matching TRBD2. Per the germline V gene, CDR1 is SGHVS and CDR2 is FNYEAQ. J lost 1 base, V lost 5 bases, and 8 bases had no gene match. The CDR3 covers 16 residues. The CDR3 bases are TGTGCCAGCAGCCTCAGGATAGCGGGGGGATCCTACGAGCAGTACTTC. This gives the protein CASSLRIAGGSYEQYF.

V gene TRBV5-4 combines with J gene TRBJ2-5, with D uncertain. Trimming left V 1 base short and J 1 base short, with 5 bases between. CDR1 is SGHNT, CDR2 YYREEE, per germline (reference sequence). The CDR3 length is 13 residues. In nucleotides, the CDR3 is TGTGCCAGCAGCTTGTACGGCCAAGAGACCCAGTACTTC. This sequence encodes CASSLYGQETQYF.